The 15 T cell receptor beta chains below were found in one sample sequenced in a study of vaccination and CD4 T cells after COVID-19 (dated by TCRdb to 2022 to 2024). Their antigens remain unidentified. Library construction relied on PCR. TCRdb records Illumina iSeq 100 as the sequencer. DNA from cultured CD4+ T cells underwent TCR sequencing with the Oncomine TCR Beta short-read assay at the Johns Hopkins FTIC core. Through fastp at Q25 and MiXCR, TCRdb rebuilt clones from the public reads, retaining in-frame beta chains. Rows with a matching CDR3 protein are joined into one entry that keeps the most common DNA and genes. Across this sample there are more than 10,000 distinct CDR3 sequences, with roughly 27% seen only once. The ten largest make up 29% of the sample. This specimen's treatment or condition label, interpreted: roughly 10-day PBMC culture with coronavirus spike peptide pools or control peptides (ViraFEST assay).

The sequencing here drew on CD4+ T cells from blood, cultured in vitro, taken before SARS-CoV-2 vaccination. The receptors stem from a human donor who received a COVID-19 vaccine.

This clonotype was recorded a few times. The CDR3 nucleotides read TGTGCCAGCAGTCCCCACCCGCGCGGGGGCAAGGGAAACACCATATATTTT. Translated: CASSPHPRGGKGNTIYF. The rearrangement joins TRBV27 to TRBJ1-3, with D perhaps TRBD1 (6 bases). CDR1 is MNHEY and CDR2 is SMNVEV in the germline V gene (reference sequence). V was cut by 5 bases and J by 4 bases, with 21 bases left in between. The CDR3 has 17 amino acids.

This clonotype has just a few counts. The V call is TRBV20-1, the J call TRBJ1-2; D is possibly TRBD1 (5 bases). The length of the CDR3 is 14 residues. Per germline, CDR1 DFQATT and CDR2 SNEGSKA (reference sequence). Trimming pared 0 bases from V and 4 bases from J, leaving 12 bases between. For the CDR3, the DNA is TGCAGTGCTAGAGATCCTGAGGGGCCCTATGGCTACACCTTC. Translated, it gives CSARDPEGPYGYTF.

The chain combines TRBV12-5 with TRBJ2-2; possible D gene TRBD2, 5 bases. CDR3 length equals 14 residues. Trimming pared 7 bases from V and 0 bases from J, leaving 9 bases between. Germline V gene data show CDR1 as LGHNT and CDR2 as FRNRAP. This CDR3 reads CASARGTNTGELFF. The CDR3 DNA reads TGTGCTAGTGCCCGGGGTACGAACACCGGGGAGCTGTTTTTT.

This clonotype was counted between two and nine times. V is TRBV20-1 and J is TRBJ1-2, with 7 bases identical to TRBD1. Germline V gives CDR1 DFQATT, CDR2 SNEGSKA (reference sequence). The CDR3 consists of 14 residues. CDR3 region: CSAHQGTANYGYTF. CDR3 nucleotide sequence: TGCAGCGCTCATCAGGGGACAGCTAACTATGGCTACACCTTC.

The rearrangement joins TRBV12-3 or TRBV12-4 to TRBJ2-3; TRBD2 matches 12 bases. The CDR3 is 18 amino acids. J gave up 0 bases and V 5 bases, and 9 bases lay outside the gene matches. This CDR3 is CASSPLLLAGGSTDTQYF. The CDR3 coding sequence is TGTGCCAGCAGTCCCCTTTTACTAGCGGGGGGCAGCACAGATACGCAGTATTTT.

This clonotype came up a few times. The V and J genes are TRBV27 and TRBJ1-2; 8 nucleotides agree with TRBD1. V dropped 10 bases and J dropped 4; count of bases not matched to a gene: 8. The CDR3 extends over 13 amino acids. In germline, CDR1 is MNHEY, CDR2 SMNVEV (reference sequence). The CDR3 DNA follows: TGTGCCACCCGACGGACAGGGACCTATGGCTACACCTTC. Translation gives CATRRTGTYGYTF.

The chain is built from TRBV7-9 and TRBJ1-1; D is undetermined. The ends were cut back, 3 bases at V and 4 bases at J, with 6 bases in the middle. Germline lookup yields CDR1 SEHNR and CDR2 FQNEAQ (reference sequence). The CDR3 extends over 12 amino acids. CDR3 in DNA: TGTGCCAGCAGCTTGGAGGCCACTGAAGCTTTCTTT. Its translation: CASSLEATEAFF. Supplemented by reference TRBV7-9 and TRBJ1-1, the full variable domain reads DTGVSQNPRHKITKRGQNVTFRCDPISEHNRLYWYRQTLGQGPEFLTYFQNEAQLEKSRLLSDRFSAERPKGSFSTLEIQRTEQGDSAMYLCASSLEATEAFFGQGTRLTVV.

This clonotype showed up just a few times. This rearrangement joins TRBV28 to TRBJ2-2; TRBD1 is a possible D gene (5 bases). There are 14 residues in the CDR3. With 5 bases removed from V and 0 bases from J, the gap between germline ends came to 7 bases. Germline V gene data show CDR1 as MDHEN and CDR2 as SYDVKM. CDR3 DNA sequence: TGTGCCAGCAGTCAGACAGCGAACACCGGGGAGCTGTTTTTT. This encodes CASSQTANTGELFF.

The chain couples TRBV19 to TRBJ1-2; no reliable D call. Germline CDR1 is LNHDA and CDR2 is SQIVND (reference sequence). Trimming stripped 5 bases from V and 2 bases from J, with 12 bases between. This CDR3 comprises 14 residues. The CDR3 sequence is CASSSPGPNYGYTF. The CDR3 region has the DNA TGTGCCAGTAGTTCTCCCGGACCGAACTATGGCTACACCTTC.

This clonotype was picked up a small number of times. V and J are TRBV21-1 and TRBJ1-1. TRBV21-1 is a pseudogene locus. The CDR3 length is 13 residues. The CDR3 region has the DNA TGTGCCAGCAGCAAAGGGGTTCTCACTGAAGCTTTCTTT. Its translation is CASSKGVLTEAFF.

By frequency in the sample, this clonotype is medium-sized. V usage is TRBV4-1 and J usage is TRBJ1-2; D is possibly TRBD1 (6 bases). CDR1 and CDR2 from the germline V gene are MGHRA and YSYEKL. This CDR3 is 15 amino acids long. The V gene lost 4 bases and the J gene lost 0 bases, with 12 bases spanning the gap. CDR3 region: CASSRTVGANYGYTF. The CDR3 coding sequence is TGCGCCAGCAGCCGGACAGTCGGAGCTAACTATGGCTACACCTTC.

This clonotype occurred once. J is TRBJ2-1 and V is TRBV6-1; D uncertain. The CDR3 spans 13 residues. The germline gives CDR1 MNHNS, CDR2 SASEGT. Trimming removed 4 bases at V and 9 bases at J, with 13 bases between. Written as DNA, the CDR3 is TGTGCCAGCAGTGGCATCCAGGTTGGTGAGCAGTTCTTC. Its translation is CASSGIQVGEQFF.

The rearrangement links TRBV5-1 to TRBJ1-5; D not certain. This CDR3 contains 13 residues. The germline gives CDR1 SGHRS, CDR2 YFSETQ. V was trimmed by 2 bases and J by 2 bases, leaving 5 bases between them. The CDR3 coding sequence is TGCGCCAGCAGCTTCCAGGGCAATCAGCCCCAGCATTTT. The encoded protein is CASSFQGNQPQHF.

In this sample, this clonotype turned up a few times. The chain carries TRBV19 and TRBJ1-1, with D unresolved. The CDR3 loop spans 14 amino acids. Germline V gene data show CDR1 as LNHDA and CDR2 as SQIVND (reference sequence). The germline V and J ends were trimmed by 3 bases and 1 base, with 9 bases remaining between them. As DNA, the CDR3 is TGTGCCAGTAGTATGACTCTGTCGAACACTGAAGCTTTCTTT. Translating gives CASSMTLSNTEAFF.

There are a few counts of this clonotype. V gene TRBV10-2 combines with J gene TRBJ2-5; D is unresolved. The CDR3 covers 12 residues. CDR1 is WSHSY, CDR2 SAAADI, per germline. Trimming cost V 0 bases and J 7 bases, with 6 bases left between them. The CDR3 DNA is TGCGCCAGCAGTGAGTCGGAGAGGACCCAGTACTTC. Amino acids: CASSESERTQYF.